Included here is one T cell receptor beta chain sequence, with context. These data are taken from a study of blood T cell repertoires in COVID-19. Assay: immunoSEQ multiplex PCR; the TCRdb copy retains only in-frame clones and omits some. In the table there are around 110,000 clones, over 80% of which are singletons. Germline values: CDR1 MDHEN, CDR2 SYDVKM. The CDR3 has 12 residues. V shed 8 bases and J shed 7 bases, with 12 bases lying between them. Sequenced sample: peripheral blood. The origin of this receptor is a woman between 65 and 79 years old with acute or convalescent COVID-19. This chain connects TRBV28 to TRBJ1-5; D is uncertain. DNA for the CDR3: TGTGCCAGCTTGTCAGGCAGCCAGCCCCAGCATTTT. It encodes CASLSGSQPQHF.